The T cell receptor (beta chain) under discussion was sequenced for a study of T-cell memory formation after mild COVID-19. Study conclusions and caveats: CD4/CD8 balance characterized clones contracting day 15 to 85, and CD4+ skew characterized later expanders.

About this clonotype itself: The antigen remains undetermined.

Deletions cut 4 bases from V and 12 bases from J, with 13 bases between. The germline V gene has CDR1 MNHNS and CDR2 SASEGT. This CDR3 region has 12 residues. TCRdb re-derived calls from the 5' RACE reads in MiXCR, one entry per CDR3 protein. The sample records 350,000 to 500,000 distinct CDR3 sequences, about a sixth being singletons. This sequence was found in a man aged 18 to 35 who had mild COVID-19 (a few samples of this study predate the infection). Cell type and time point are not known. The specimen was PBMCs or a T cell subset sorted from them (not recorded which). The V call is TRBV6-1, the J call TRBJ2-1, with D perhaps being TRBD1 or TRBD2 (5 bases each). The CDR3 DNA reads as TGTGCCAGCAGTGGAGGGGACGGAAGGCAGTTCTTC. Amino acid sequence: CASSGGDGRQFF.